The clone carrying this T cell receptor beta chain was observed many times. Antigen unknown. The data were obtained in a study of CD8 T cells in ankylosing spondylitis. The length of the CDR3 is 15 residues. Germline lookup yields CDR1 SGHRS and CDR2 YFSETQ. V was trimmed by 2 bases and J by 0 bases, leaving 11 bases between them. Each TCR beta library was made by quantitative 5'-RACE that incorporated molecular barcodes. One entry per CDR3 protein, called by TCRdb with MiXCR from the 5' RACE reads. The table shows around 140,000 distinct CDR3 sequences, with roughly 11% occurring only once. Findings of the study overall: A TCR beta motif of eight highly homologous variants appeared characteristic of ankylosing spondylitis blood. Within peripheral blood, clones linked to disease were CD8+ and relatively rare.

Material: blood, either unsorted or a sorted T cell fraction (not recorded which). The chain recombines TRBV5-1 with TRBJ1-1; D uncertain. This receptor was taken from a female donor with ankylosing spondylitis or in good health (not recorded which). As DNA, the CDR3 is TGCGCCAGCAGCTTTGGGCAGGCCTTGAACACTGAAGCTTTCTTT. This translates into CASSFGQALNTEAFF.